This TCR beta chain was profiled in a study of blood T cell repertoires in COVID-19. Study details: Donors in the United States, Italy and Spain gave samples during acute or convalescent COVID-19.

The data were produced by immunoSEQ multiplex PCR, yet TCRdb's version contains in-frame clones alone and is incomplete. Of some 300,000 clones listed, 89% are singletons. With 5 bases removed from V and 3 bases from J, the gap between germline ends came to 12 bases. The CDR3 runs 14 residues. Germline CDR1 reads LGHDT; CDR2 reads YNNKEL (reference sequence). The specimen was PBMCs or T cells enriched from blood (not recorded which). This TCR derives from a woman in her forties who had recovered from COVID-19. The rearrangement joins TRBV3-1 (or the pseudogene TRBV3-2) to TRBJ2-3; weak D call: TRBD1 (7 bases). In DNA, the CDR3 is TGTGCCAGCAGCGCCTCAGGGGGGACAGATACGCAGTATTTT. This gives the protein CASSASGGTDTQYF.